A selection of T cell receptor beta chains follows, all from one sample in a study of cytomegalovirus exposure and HLA in healthy donors. Method: immunoSEQ multiplex PCR; TCRdb's copy keeps in-frame clones and lacks some. Of some 190,000 clones in the sample, around 87% were seen once. Sequenced input: PBMCs. The receptor set was obtained from a boy between 2 and 10 years old in good health and CMV-seronegative. The CDR3 runs from the conserved cysteine through the conserved F or W. A D gene is named only where the DNA matches it firmly. Only part of the rows carry a size: once, few, many, or a class if the clone is expanded.

TGTGCCAGCAGCTTAGCGACTAGCTCGCAGTATTTT | CASSLATSSQYF | TRBJ2-3 | TRBV7-9 | . | TRBD2
TGTGCCAGCAGCTTAGGCGGGAGGGGGGGAAATGAGCAGTTCTTC | CASSLGGRGGNEQFF | TRBJ2-1 | TRBV7-3 | . | TRBD2
TGTGCCAGCAGGGAAAGACTAGCGGGAGGCTACGAGCAGTACTTC | CASRERLAGGYEQYF | TRBJ2-7 | TRBV28 | . | TRBD2
TGTGCCAGCAGTGTAGCGGGGGGTCTGGGCGAGCAGTACTTC | CASSVAGGLGEQYF | TRBJ2-7 | TRBV11-1 | . | TRBD2
TGTGCCAGCAGCGAGGACAGGGCCTACGAGCAGTACTTC | CASSEDRAYEQYF | TRBJ2-7 | TRBV5-4 | once | TRBD1
TGTGCCAGCAGGACCCGGGACAGGGTCTACGAGCAGTACTTC | CASRTRDRVYEQYF | TRBJ2-7 | TRBV6-6 | . | TRBD1
TGTGCCAGCAGTTCGGGACTAGCGCCTAGGGGCTTC | CASSSGLAPRGF | TRBJ2-7 | TRBV28 | once | TRBD2
TGTGCCAGCAGTAGGGACAGCTATGGCTACACCTTC | CASSRDSYGYTF | TRBJ1-2 | TRBV6-6 | . | TRBD1
TGTGCCAGCAGTGAAGCTTGGGTTGAGGGAGAGACCCAGTACTTC | CASSEAWVEGETQYF | TRBJ2-5 | TRBV6-1 | . | .
TGTGCCAGCAGCGCGCAGGGGGCGGACTACACAGATACGCAGTATTTT | CASSAQGADYTDTQYF | TRBJ2-3 | TRBV7-3 | . | TRBD1
TGTGCCAGCAGCTTGGGCAGCTTCGTATACAATGAGCAGTTCTTC | CASSLGSFVYNEQFF | TRBJ2-1 | TRBV7-9 | . | .